The T cell receptor beta chain under discussion was sequenced for a study of cytomegalovirus exposure and HLA in healthy donors. Study-wide findings and caveats: The tendency of first-cohort TCR clusters to co-occur in the 110 or so validation repertoires emerged from a later analysis.

A remark on this clone: What it binds is unknown.

Libraries were prepared by immunoSEQ multiplex PCR; TCRdb keeps only in-frame clonotypes and omits some of them. The sample shows around 300,000 clones, approximately 90% of them seen only once. The sample consisted of PBMCs. The TCR was taken from a woman aged 25 to 39 in good health and CMV-seropositive.

The CDR3 DNA reads as TGTGCCAGTAGTCCGGCCATGTCCTACGAGCAGTACTTC. It codes for CASSPAMSYEQYF. The chain carries TRBV19 and TRBJ2-7; no firm D call. In germline, CDR1 is LNHDA, CDR2 SQIVND (reference sequence). This CDR3 is 13 amino acids long. The germline V and J ends were trimmed by 5 bases and 1 base, with 9 bases remaining between them. The entire variable domain, with the rest obtained from reference TRBV19 and TRBJ2-7, is as follows: DGGITQSPKYLFRKEGQNVTLSCEQNLNHDAMYWYRQDPGQGLRLIYYSQIVNDFQKGDIAEGYSVSREKKESFPLTVTSAQKNPTAFYLCASSPAMSYEQYFGPGTRLTVT.